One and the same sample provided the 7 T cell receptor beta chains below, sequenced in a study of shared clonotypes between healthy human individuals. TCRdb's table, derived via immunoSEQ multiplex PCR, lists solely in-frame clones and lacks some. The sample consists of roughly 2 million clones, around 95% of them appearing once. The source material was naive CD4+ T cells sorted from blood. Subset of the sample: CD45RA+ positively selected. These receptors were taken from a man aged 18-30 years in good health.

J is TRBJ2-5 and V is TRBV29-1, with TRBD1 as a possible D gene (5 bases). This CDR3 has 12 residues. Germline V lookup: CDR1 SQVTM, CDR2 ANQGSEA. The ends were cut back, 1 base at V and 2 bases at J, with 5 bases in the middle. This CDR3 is CSVEGQQETQYF. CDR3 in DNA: TGCAGCGTTGAAGGACAGCAAGAGACCCAGTACTTC.

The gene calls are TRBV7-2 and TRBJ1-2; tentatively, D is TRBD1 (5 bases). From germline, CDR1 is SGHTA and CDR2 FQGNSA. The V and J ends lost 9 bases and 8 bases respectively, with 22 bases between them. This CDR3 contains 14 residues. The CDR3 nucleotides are TGTGCCAGTTGGAAATCTACAGGAAGTAGGGGCTACACCTTC. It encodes CASWKSTGSRGYTF.

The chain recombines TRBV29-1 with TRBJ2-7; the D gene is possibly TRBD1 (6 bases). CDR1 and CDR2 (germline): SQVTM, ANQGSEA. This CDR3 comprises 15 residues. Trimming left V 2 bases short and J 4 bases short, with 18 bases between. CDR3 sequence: CSVELMGAGRYEQYF. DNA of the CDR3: TGCAGCGTTGAATTAATGGGGGCAGGAAGATACGAGCAGTACTTC.

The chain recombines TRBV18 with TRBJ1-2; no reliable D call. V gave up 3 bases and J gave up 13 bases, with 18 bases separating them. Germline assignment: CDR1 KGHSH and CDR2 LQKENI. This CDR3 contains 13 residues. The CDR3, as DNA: TGTGCCAGCTCACCCGGGGTCGATCGGTGGTGCACCTTC. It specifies CASSPGVDRWCTF.

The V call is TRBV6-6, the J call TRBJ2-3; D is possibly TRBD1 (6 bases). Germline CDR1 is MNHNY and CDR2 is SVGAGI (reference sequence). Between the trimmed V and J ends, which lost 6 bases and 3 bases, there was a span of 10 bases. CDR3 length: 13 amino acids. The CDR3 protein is CASRDQGTDTQYF. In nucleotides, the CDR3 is TGTGCCAGCAGAGACCAGGGGACAGATACGCAGTATTTT.

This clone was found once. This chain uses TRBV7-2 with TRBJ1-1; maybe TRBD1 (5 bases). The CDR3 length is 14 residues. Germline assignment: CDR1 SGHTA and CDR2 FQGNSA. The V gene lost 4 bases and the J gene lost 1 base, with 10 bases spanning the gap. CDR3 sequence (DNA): TGTGCCAGCAGCTCCGGGACTTGGAACACTGAAGCTTTCTTT. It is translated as CASSSGTWNTEAFF.

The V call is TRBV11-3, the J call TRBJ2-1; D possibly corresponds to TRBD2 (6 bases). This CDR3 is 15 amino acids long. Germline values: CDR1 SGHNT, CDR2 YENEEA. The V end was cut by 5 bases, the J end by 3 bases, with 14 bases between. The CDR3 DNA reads TGTGCCAGCAGCCCGCGTGGGGGGAACTACAATGAGCAGTTCTTC. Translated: CASSPRGGNYNEQFF.